The source of this T cell receptor (beta chain) is a study of cytomegalovirus exposure and HLA in healthy donors. The overall study: The early release's HLA-typed donors yielded tens of millions of unique TCRs. The Caucasian-associated ancestry cluster contained about 80% of the 398 genotyped donors.

Study-wide findings and caveats: Further analysis was carried out later, and it showed several of the most significant clusters appearing linked to common viral pathogens. Within an earlier analysis, most TCR beta V segments proved productive either about 90% or about 30% of the time.

V was clipped by 0 bases and J by 10 bases; unmatched bases: 12. CDR3 size: 16 residues. Germline V lookup: CDR1 SGDLS, CDR2 YYNGEE. A remark on this clone: Antigen unknown.

Use of 60 Vbeta and 13 Jbeta primers characterized the PCR. The repertoire was sequenced with immunoSEQ multiplex PCR; TCRdb's copy has only in-frame clones and lacks some. The profile shows more than 65,000 clones, 74% of them singletons. This TCR derives from a woman between 55 and 75 years old in good health and CMV-seropositive. Input material: PBMCs. This chain links TRBV9 with TRBJ2-1; 8 bases agree with TRBD2. The CDR3 DNA follows: TGTGCCAGCAGCGTAGGGTTGACTAGCGAGCACCGGGAGCAGTTCTTC. Its translation: CASSVGLTSEHREQFF.